The 22 T cell receptor beta chains below were found in one sample sequenced in a study of T cells after yellow fever vaccination. MiXCR, run by TCRdb on the 5' RACE reads, gives a single entry per CDR3 protein. The sample consists of a few hundred thousand distinct CDR3 sequences, over 15% of them appearing once. This material consisted of PBMCs, taken before the yellow fever booster vaccination. These receptors all come from a man aged 18 to 30 who received the YFV17D yellow fever vaccine.

The chain is built from TRBV7-8 and TRBJ2-7; unclear D gene. Germline CDR1 and CDR2: SGHVS and FQNEAQ. The CDR3 consists of 14 residues. The V gene lost 4 bases and the J gene lost 3 bases, with 13 bases spanning the gap. The CDR3 DNA follows: TGTGCCAGCAGCTCCAGAAGTAGCAACTACGAGCAGTACTTC. Translated, it gives CASSSRSSNYEQYF.

The chain couples TRBV7-6 to TRBJ2-7; D not certain. CDR1 SGHVS and CDR2 FNYEAQ come from the germline V gene. This CDR3 is built from 14 residues. V was cut by 5 bases and J by 2 bases, with 13 bases left in between. The CDR3 coding sequence is TGTGCCAGCAGCGTGAGACATTTCCCCTACGAGCAGTACTTC. As protein: CASSVRHFPYEQYF.

Ten or more counts support this clonotype. This sequence joins TRBV11-2 and TRBJ2-2, with 9 bases fitting TRBD1. The CDR3 is 14 amino acids. Germline lookup yields CDR1 SGHAT and CDR2 FQNNGV. V shed 5 bases and J 7 bases; nucleotides not matched to a gene: 5. The CDR3 nucleotides read TGTGCCAGCAGCCCCGGGACAGGGATCGGGGAGCTGTTTTTT. Translation: CASSPGTGIGELFF.

This chain connects TRBV7-8 to TRBJ2-5, with TRBD2 matching over 9 bases. The ends lost 1 base at V and 7 bases at J; junction bases unmatched: 10. CDR1 and CDR2 from the germline V gene are SGHVS and FQNEAQ. The CDR3 totals 16 residues. The CDR3 DNA reads TGTGCCAGCAGCTTAGGGTCTGCGGGGGGGCCGGGGACCCAGTACTTC. Amino acid sequence: CASSLGSAGGPGTQYF.

This clonotype was counted a few times. The V call is TRBV5-1, the J call TRBJ1-2; D call uncertain. V lost 4 bases and J 1 base, leaving 11 bases between the germline ends. CDR1 SGHRS and CDR2 YFSETQ come from the germline V gene. The length of the CDR3 is 14 residues. As DNA, the CDR3 is TGCGCCAGCAGCCCGTCAGTCTTTAACTATGGCTACACCTTC. Amino acids: CASSPSVFNYGYTF.

The CDR3 bases are TGCAGCGGCTCGACCGCGGAAACTGAAGCTTTCTTT. It encodes CSGSTAETEAFF. The V and J genes are TRBV29-1 and TRBJ1-1; D uncertain. Trimming removed 7 bases from V and 5 bases from J, with 14 bases in between. Germline CDR1 SQVTM, CDR2 ANQGSEA. This CDR3 spans 12 amino acids.

This clonotype was observed a few times. The genes are TRBV5-5 and TRBJ2-2; no reliable D call. Germline assignment: CDR1 SGHKS and CDR2 YYEKEE (reference sequence). With 2 bases removed from V and 3 bases from J, the gap between germline ends came to 14 bases. CDR3 length: 16 residues. The CDR3 loop is CASSFPSPRDTGELFF. The CDR3 region has the DNA TGTGCCAGCAGCTTCCCGTCCCCCCGAGACACCGGGGAGCTGTTTTTT.

This clonotype showed up just a few times. The rearrangement joins TRBV30 to TRBJ1-1; possible D gene TRBD1, 5 bases. CDR1 and CDR2 (germline): GTSNPN, SVGIG (reference sequence). The CDR3 spans 12 residues. V was shortened by 2 bases and J by 5 bases, with 9 bases between the two germline ends. The chain's CDR3 is CAWSTWGTEAFF. Written as DNA, the CDR3 is TGTGCCTGGAGTACGTGGGGGACTGAAGCTTTCTTT. The full variable domain, with the rest looked up from reference TRBV30 and TRBJ1-1, is SQTIHQWPATLVQPVGSPLSLECTVEGTSNPNLYWYRQAAGRGLQLLFYSVGIGQISSEVPQNLSASRPQDRQFILSSKKLLLSDSGFYLCAWSTWGTEAFFGQGTRLTVV.

This clonotype was seen repeatedly, ten times or more. The gene calls are TRBV5-1 and TRBJ2-2, with 10 bases lining up with TRBD1. This CDR3 has 15 residues. V was pared by 4 bases and J by 4 bases, with 4 bases of the junction left unmatched. CDR1 and CDR2 (germline): SGHRS, YFSETQ. The CDR3 nucleotides read TGCGCCAGCAGCGACGGGACAGGGGTCACCGGGGAGCTGTTTTTT. Its protein product is CASSDGTGVTGELFF.

The chain uses TRBV11-2 and TRBJ2-3; D is perhaps TRBD2 (5 bases). Per the germline V gene, CDR1 is SGHAT and CDR2 is FQNNGV. Trimming cost V 5 bases and J 1 base, with 10 bases left between them. The CDR3 length is 14 residues. CDR3: CASSGEWGTDTQYF. The DNA of the CDR3 is TGTGCCAGCAGCGGGGAGTGGGGCACAGATACGCAGTATTTT. Drawing the rest from reference TRBV11-2 and TRBJ2-3, the complete variable domain is EAGVAQSPRYKIIEKRQSVAFWCNPISGHATLYWYQQILGQGPKLLIQFQNNGVVDDSQLPKDRFSAERLKGVDSTLKIQPAKLEDSAVYLCASSGEWGTDTQYFGPGTRLTVL.

This clonotype was found a few times. The chain links TRBV5-6 to TRBJ1-2, with D perhaps matching TRBD1 (5 bases). This CDR3 region has 16 residues. Germline V gives CDR1 SGHDT, CDR2 YYEEEE. Trimming shortened V by 0 bases and J by 2 bases, and 14 bases separated the two germline ends. In DNA, the CDR3 is TGTGCCAGCAGCTTGGGTTGGACACCGACGAACTATGGCTACACCTTC. This translates into CASSLGWTPTNYGYTF.

The sample holds many counts of this clonotype. This chain links TRBV15 with TRBJ1-1; weak D call: TRBD1 (5 bases). The CDR3 has 16 amino acids. The V gene lost 0 bases and the J gene lost 0 bases, with 11 bases spanning the gap. Germline CDR1 LNHNV, CDR2 YYDKDF (reference sequence). The chain's CDR3 is CATSREARQLNTEAFF. CDR3 sequence (DNA): TGTGCCACCAGCAGAGAGGCGAGACAGTTGAACACTGAAGCTTTCTTT.

The genes are TRBV25-1 and TRBJ2-7; a possible D gene is TRBD1 (6 bases). Per the germline V gene, CDR1 is MGHDK and CDR2 is SYGVNS. The CDR3 has 12 residues. Trimming took off 1 base at V and 5 bases at J, with 6 bases between the two ends. The DNA for the CDR3 is TGTGCCAGCAGTGAATCAGGGGACGAGCAGTACTTC. This codes for CASSESGDEQYF.

This clonotype was detected a few times. V and J are TRBV5-1 and TRBJ2-5; D gene ambiguous. The CDR3 loop spans 14 amino acids. Germline V lookup: CDR1 SGHRS, CDR2 YFSETQ. V lost 2 bases to trimming and J lost 6 bases, with 14 bases between them. CDR3 sequence: CASSLGTGAQTQYF. CDR3 DNA sequence: TGCGCCAGCAGCTTAGGAACGGGTGCTCAGACCCAGTACTTC.

The chain employs TRBV4-1 and TRBJ2-1, with D possibly called TRBD1 or TRBD2 (5 bases each). This CDR3 is 14 amino acids long. The germline V gene has CDR1 MGHRA and CDR2 YSYEKL. The ends were cut back, 3 bases at V and 10 bases at J, with 16 bases in the middle. The CDR3 DNA sequence: TGCGCCAGCAGCCACGGGACCCTACTGGAGGAGCAGTTCTTC. Translation: CASSHGTLLEEQFF.

The chain combines TRBV20-1 with TRBJ2-5; TRBD2 is a possible D gene (7 bases). Germline V lookup: CDR1 DFQATT, CDR2 SNEGSKA (reference sequence). Trimming stripped 6 bases from V and 5 bases from J, with 19 bases between. This CDR3 is 14 amino acids long. CDR3 coding DNA: TGCAGTGCCCTCCTAGGGGGGGCCGGTGAGACCCAGTACTTC. Amino acids: CSALLGGAGETQYF.

The J gene is TRBJ2-2, the V gene TRBV4-1; TRBD2 agrees at 8 bases. After removal of 0 bases from V and 5 bases from J, the junction contained 8 bases not matched to a gene. Germline CDR1 and CDR2: MGHRA and YSYEKL. This CDR3 region has 17 residues. The CDR3 DNA sequence: TGCGCCAGCAGCCAAGATCCGGGCGGGGGGATTACCGGGGAGCTGTTTTTT. This codes for CASSQDPGGGITGELFF.

The sample holds many counts of this clonotype. The chain is built from TRBV25-1 and TRBJ1-2, with 7 bases lining up with TRBD1. CDR1 is MGHDK, CDR2 SYGVNS, per germline. V shed 2 bases and J 10 bases; nucleotides not matched to a gene: 13. The CDR3 runs to 15 residues. The CDR3 DNA follows: TGTGCCAGCAGTGAAATGTTTCGACAGGGAAAGGTCTACACCTTC. Protein sequence: CASSEMFRQGKVYTF.

This clonotype appeared many times. The chain couples TRBV11-2 to TRBJ2-7; D possibly corresponds to TRBD2 (6 bases). Per the germline V gene, CDR1 is SGHAT and CDR2 is FQNNGV. The V gene lost 3 bases and the J gene lost 1 base, with 22 bases spanning the gap. This CDR3 region has 18 residues. The CDR3 region has the DNA TGTGCCAGCAGCTTTTCGGACGGCGGAGGGTTGTGGTCCTACGAGCAGTACGTC. Its protein product is CASSFSDGGGLWSYEQYV.

This clonotype appeared a few times. J is TRBJ2-7 and V is TRBV20-1, with 7 bases aligning to TRBD1. This CDR3 is 14 amino acids long. After removal of 5 bases from V and 2 bases from J, the junction contained 9 bases not matched to a gene. Per germline, CDR1 DFQATT and CDR2 SNEGSKA (reference sequence). The CDR3 DNA reads TGCAGTGCTCTAGACAGGGCGGTTGCCTACGAGCAGTACTTC. This codes for CSALDRAVAYEQYF.

This clonotype was found many times. V gene TRBV4-3 combines with J gene TRBJ1-1; 7 bases are shared with TRBD1. The CDR3 contains 18 residues. The V segment lost 0 bases and the J segment 0 bases; nucleotides outside the gene matches: 10. Germline CDR1 is LGHNA and CDR2 is YSLEER. CDR3 in DNA: TGCGCCAGCAGCCAAGATATGCCGGGACAGCGCTTGAACACTGAAGCTTTCTTT. Translating gives CASSQDMPGQRLNTEAFF.

The rearrangement links TRBV5-8 to TRBJ2-2, with D unresolved. The germline CDR1 and CDR2 sequences are SGHTS and YDEGEE. V gave up 2 bases and J gave up 3 bases, with 8 bases separating them. CDR3 length: 14 residues. CDR3 nucleotide sequence: TGTGCCAGCAGCTTCGGGTTTGACACCGGGGAGCTGTTTTTT. It is translated as CASSFGFDTGELFF.